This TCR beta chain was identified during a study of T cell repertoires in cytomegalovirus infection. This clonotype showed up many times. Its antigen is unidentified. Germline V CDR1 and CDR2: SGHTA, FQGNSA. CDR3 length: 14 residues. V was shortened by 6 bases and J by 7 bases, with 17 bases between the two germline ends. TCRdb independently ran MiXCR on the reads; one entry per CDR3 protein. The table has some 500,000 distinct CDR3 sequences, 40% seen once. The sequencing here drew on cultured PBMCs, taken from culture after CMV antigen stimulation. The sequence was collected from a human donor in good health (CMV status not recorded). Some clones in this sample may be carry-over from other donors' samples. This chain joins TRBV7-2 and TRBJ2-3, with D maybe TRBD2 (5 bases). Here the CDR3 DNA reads TGTGCCAGCAGATTTGGACTCCCTCCGAATACGCAGTATTTT. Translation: CASRFGLPPNTQYF.